This T cell receptor (beta chain) is from a study of blood T cell repertoires in COVID-19. Study information: Donors in the United States, Italy and Spain gave samples during acute or convalescent COVID-19.

Participants' own reports of clinical history determined their cohort assignment. Study processing details: Amplification from reference gene primers served as the basis for estimated nucleated cell counts. Profiled with immunoSEQ multiplex PCR; TCRdb holds only in-frame clones, not every one. V, J and clone size were drawn from that table, and D and trimming were deduced from the DNA. The table has roughly 260,000 clones, over 80% seen once. This TCR came from a woman aged 25 to 39 with acute COVID-19. The sample taken for sequencing was PBMCs or T cells enriched from blood (not recorded which).

The CDR3 coding sequence is TGTGCCAGCTCCCTCGGACAGGGAGATCAGCCCCAGCATTTT. Amino acid sequence: CASSLGQGDQPQHF. V usage is TRBV18 and J usage is TRBJ1-5; 8 bases line up with TRBD1. The CDR3 sequence is 14 residues long. In germline, CDR1 is KGHSH, CDR2 LQKENI. After removal of 6 bases from V and 5 bases from J, the junction contained 6 bases not matched to a gene.